Listed here is a single T cell receptor beta chain. Primers included in the PCR were 60 Vbeta and 13 Jbeta primers. Libraries were prepared by immunoSEQ multiplex PCR; TCRdb keeps only in-frame clonotypes and omits some of them. The sample yields more than 80,000 clones, just over 70% seen once. This entry is derived from a study of cytomegalovirus exposure and HLA in healthy donors. The CDR3 spans 14 residues. The V gene end was trimmed by 2 bases and the J gene end by 4 bases; junction bases not matched to a gene: 3. Germline CDR1 reads LGHNA; CDR2 reads YSLEER. Sequenced: PBMCs. V and J are TRBV4-3 and TRBJ2-7; 9 bases are a match to TRBD1. The receptor was isolated from a boy younger than 18 in good health and CMV-seronegative. As DNA, the CDR3 is TGCGCCAGCAGCCAAACAGGGGGCTCGTACGAGCAGTACTTC. Its protein product is CASSQTGGSYEQYF.